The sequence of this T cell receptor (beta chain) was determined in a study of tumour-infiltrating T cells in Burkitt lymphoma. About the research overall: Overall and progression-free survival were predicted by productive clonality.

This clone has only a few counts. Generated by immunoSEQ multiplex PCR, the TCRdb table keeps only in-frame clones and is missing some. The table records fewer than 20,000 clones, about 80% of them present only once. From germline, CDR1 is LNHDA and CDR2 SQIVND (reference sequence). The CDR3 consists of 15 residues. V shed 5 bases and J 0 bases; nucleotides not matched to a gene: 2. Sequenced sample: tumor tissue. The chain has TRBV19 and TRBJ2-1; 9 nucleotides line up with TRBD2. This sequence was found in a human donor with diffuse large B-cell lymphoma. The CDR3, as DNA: TGTGCCAGTAGTGCTAGCGGGATCTCCTACAATGAGCAGTTCTTC. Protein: CASSASGISYNEQFF.